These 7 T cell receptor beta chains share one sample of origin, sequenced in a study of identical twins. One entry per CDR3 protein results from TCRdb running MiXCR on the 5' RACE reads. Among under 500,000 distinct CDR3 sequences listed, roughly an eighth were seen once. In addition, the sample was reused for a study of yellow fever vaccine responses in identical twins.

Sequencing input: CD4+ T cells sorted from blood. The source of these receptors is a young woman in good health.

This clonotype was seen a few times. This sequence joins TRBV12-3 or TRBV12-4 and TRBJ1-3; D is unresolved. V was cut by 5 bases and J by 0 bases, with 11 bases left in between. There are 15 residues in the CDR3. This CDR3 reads CASSPGLRSGNTIYF. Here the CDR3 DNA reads TGTGCCAGCAGTCCGGGGTTACGCTCTGGAAACACCATATATTTT.

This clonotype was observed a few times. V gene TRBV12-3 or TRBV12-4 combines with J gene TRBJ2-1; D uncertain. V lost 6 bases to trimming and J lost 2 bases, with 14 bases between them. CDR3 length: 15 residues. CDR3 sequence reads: CASRSGSSAYNEQFF. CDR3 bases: TGTGCCAGCAGATCAGGATCATCCGCCTACAATGAGCAGTTCTTC.

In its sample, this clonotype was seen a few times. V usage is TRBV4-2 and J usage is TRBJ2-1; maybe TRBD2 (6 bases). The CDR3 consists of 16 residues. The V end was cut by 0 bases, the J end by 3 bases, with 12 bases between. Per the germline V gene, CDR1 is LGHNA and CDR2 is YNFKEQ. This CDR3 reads CASSQEGTADYNEQFF. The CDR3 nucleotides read TGTGCCAGCAGCCAAGAGGGGACTGCAGACTACAATGAGCAGTTCTTC.

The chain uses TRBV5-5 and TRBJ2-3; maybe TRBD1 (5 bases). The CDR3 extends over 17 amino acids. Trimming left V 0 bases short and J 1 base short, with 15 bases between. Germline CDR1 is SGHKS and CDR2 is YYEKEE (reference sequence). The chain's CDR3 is CASSLGQGGRGTDTQYF. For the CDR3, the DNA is TGTGCCAGCAGCTTGGGGCAGGGCGGTCGCGGCACAGATACGCAGTATTTT. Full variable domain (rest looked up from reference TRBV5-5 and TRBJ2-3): DAGVTQSPTHLIKTRGQQVTLRCSPISGHKSVSWYQQVLGQGPQFIFQYYEKEERGRGNFPDRFSARQFPNYSSELNVNALLLGDSALYLCASSLGQGGRGTDTQYFGPGTRLTVL.

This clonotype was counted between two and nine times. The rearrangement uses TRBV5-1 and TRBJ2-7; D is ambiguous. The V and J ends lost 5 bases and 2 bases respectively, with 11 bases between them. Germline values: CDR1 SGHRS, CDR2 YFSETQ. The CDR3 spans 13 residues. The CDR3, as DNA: TGCGCCAGCAGTTATGGTAGTGCCTACGAGCAGTACTTC. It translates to CASSYGSAYEQYF.

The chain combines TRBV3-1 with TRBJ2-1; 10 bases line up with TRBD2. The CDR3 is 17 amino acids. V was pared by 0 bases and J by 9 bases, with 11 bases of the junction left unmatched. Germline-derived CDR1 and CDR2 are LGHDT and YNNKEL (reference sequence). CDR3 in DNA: TGTGCCAGCAGCCAAGATGCCCCGAGCGGGGGGGCGGTTGAGCAGTTCTTC. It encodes CASSQDAPSGGAVEQFF.

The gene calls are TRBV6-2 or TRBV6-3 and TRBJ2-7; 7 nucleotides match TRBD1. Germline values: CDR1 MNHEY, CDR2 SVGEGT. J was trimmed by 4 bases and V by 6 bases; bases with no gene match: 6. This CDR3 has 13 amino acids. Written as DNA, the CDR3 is TGTGCCAGCAGCGACAGGGTGGGATACGAGCAGTACTTC. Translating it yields CASSDRVGYEQYF.